The next 14 T cell receptor beta chains were all read from a single sample in a study of shared clonotypes between healthy human individuals. The table came from immunoSEQ multiplex PCR; TCRdb's copy has only in-frame clones and leaves some out. The repertoire consists of about 1 million clones, with around four fifths occurring once and the leading ten covering approximately 1.3%. The sample taken for sequencing was memory CD4+ T cells sorted from blood. As for subset: CD45RA-negative fraction. The receptors were gathered from a man between 18 and 29 years old in good health.

In its sample, this clone was seen once. Other DNA sequences within the sample encode an identical CDR3. The V and J genes are TRBV5-1 and TRBJ2-7; D unclear. The CDR3 is 14 amino acids. With 7 bases removed from V and 0 bases from J, the gap between germline ends came to 14 bases. CDR1 and CDR2 from the germline V gene are SGHRS and YFSETQ. Here the CDR3 reads CASSLGSGSYEQYF. The CDR3 DNA sequence: TGCGCCAGCTCACTGGGTTCGGGCTCCTACGAGCAGTACTTC.

This rearrangement joins TRBV11-3 to TRBJ2-6, with D uncertain. CDR1 and CDR2 (germline): SGHNT, YENEEA. V lost 5 bases to trimming and J lost 1 base, with 9 bases between them. This CDR3 comprises 15 residues. The CDR3 loop reads CASSPHISGANVLTF. The CDR3 DNA sequence: TGTGCCAGCAGCCCTCACATATCTGGGGCCAACGTCCTGACTTTC.

This clone was seen ten or more times. The chain couples TRBV29-1 to TRBJ2-1, with D perhaps TRBD1 (6 bases). Looked up from germline, CDR1 is SQVTM and CDR2 is ANQGSEA. V was shortened by 5 bases and J by 4 bases, with 12 bases between the two germline ends. The CDR3 length is 13 residues. CDR3 in DNA: TGCAGCGTTTCCGGGACACATTACAATGAGCAGTTCTTC. It is translated as CSVSGTHYNEQFF.

The V gene is TRBV30, the J gene TRBJ2-4; either TRBD1 or TRBD2 may supply D (6 bases each). Trimming removed 1 base at V and 0 bases at J, with 13 bases between. The germline gives CDR1 GTSNPN, CDR2 SVGIG (reference sequence). CDR3 length: 16 residues. In DNA form, the CDR3 reads TGTGCCTGGAGTGGCAGGGGACTTCTAGCCAAAAACATTCAGTACTTC. Its translation: CAWSGRGLLAKNIQYF.

This clone was found a few times. The V call is TRBV28, the J call TRBJ1-3, with 9 bases fitting TRBD1. The length of the CDR3 is 16 residues. Germline V gene sequence: CDR1 MDHEN, CDR2 SYDVKM. Trimming at V came to 7 bases and at J to 2 bases, leaving 9 bases not matched to a gene. This chain's CDR3 is CASISTGTGTGNTIYF. The CDR3 nucleotides are TGTGCCAGCATCAGTACAGGGACAGGGACTGGAAACACCATATATTTT.

This clone came up once. The V call is TRBV4-3, the J call TRBJ2-1, with a possible D match to TRBD1 (6 bases). CDR1 is LGHNA and CDR2 is YSLEER in the germline V gene. CDR3 size: 14 residues. V lost 1 base, J lost 5 bases, and 9 bases lay in between. The CDR3 DNA is TGCGCCAGCAGCCAAGGGACAGATAACAATGAGCAGTTCTTC. It translates to CASSQGTDNNEQFF.

The chain is built from TRBV7-9 and TRBJ1-4; perhaps TRBD1 as D (5 bases). Germline CDR1 reads SEHNR; CDR2 reads FQNEAQ (reference sequence). CDR3 length: 14 amino acids. V gave up 5 bases and J gave up 4 bases, with 11 bases separating them. In DNA form, the CDR3 reads TGTGCCAGCAGCCTCGACAGCTTTAATGAAAAACTGTTTTTT. It codes for CASSLDSFNEKLFF.

Written as DNA, the CDR3 is TGTGCCAGCAGTGAAGATAGCGGGAGTTTGGCCAAAAACATTCAGTACTTC. This encodes CASSEDSGSLAKNIQYF. This chain links TRBV2 with TRBJ2-4; 9 bases agree with TRBD2. V shed 1 base and J 1 base; nucleotides not matched to a gene: 5. The germline CDR1 and CDR2 sequences are SNHLY and FYNNEI. The CDR3 sequence is 17 residues long.

The rearrangement uses TRBV5-1 and TRBJ2-2; unclear D gene. The CDR3 contains 13 residues. Looked up from germline, CDR1 is SGHRS and CDR2 is YFSETQ. The ends were cut back, 3 bases at V and 4 bases at J, with 7 bases in the middle. DNA of the CDR3: TGCGCCAGCAGCTCCACCATCACCGGGGAGCTGTTTTTT. Translating it yields CASSSTITGELFF. The whole variable domain, remainder taken from reference TRBV5-1 and TRBJ2-2, is KAGVTQTPRYLIKTRGQQVTLSCSPISGHRSVSWYQQTPGQGLQFLFEYFSETQRNKGNFPGRFSGRQFSNSRSEMNVSTLELGDSALYLCASSSTITGELFFGEGSRLTVL.

This clone was picked up a small number of times. V usage is TRBV7-2 and J usage is TRBJ2-3, with D possibly called TRBD1 or TRBD2 (5 bases each). The germline V gene encodes CDR1 SGHTA and CDR2 FQGNSA. Trimming removed 1 base from V and 8 bases from J, with 10 bases in between. CDR3 length: 13 residues. Here the CDR3 reads CASSLGDGVTQYF. The CDR3 DNA follows: TGTGCCAGCAGCTTAGGGGACGGGGTTACGCAGTATTTT.

The rearrangement links TRBV12-5 to TRBJ2-1, with 7 bases that match TRBD1. Unmatched junction bases numbered 5, after V lost 1 base and J lost 2 bases. This CDR3 is built from 16 residues. CDR1 is LGHNT and CDR2 is FRNRAP in the germline V gene. DNA of the CDR3: TGTGCTAGTGGTTTGGAAGGAGACAGGGCCTACAATGAGCAGTTCTTC. Protein: CASGLEGDRAYNEQFF.

As to this clone: This specimen includes other DNA sequences encoding the same CDR3. CDR3 coding DNA: TGTGCCAGCAGTGAAGCGCTTCCCACAGATACGCAGTATTTT. Translated, it gives CASSEALPTDTQYF. The chain couples TRBV2 to TRBJ2-3; D remains ambiguous. CDR3 length: 14 residues. Germline values: CDR1 SNHLY, CDR2 FYNNEI. V lost 0 bases to trimming and J lost 2 bases, with 6 bases between them.

The chain recombines TRBV4-3 with TRBJ2-7; 9 bases line up with TRBD2. V lost 3 bases to trimming and J lost 3 bases; unmatched junction nucleotides: 9. The CDR3 loop spans 16 amino acids. CDR1 and CDR2 from the germline V gene are LGHNA and YSLEER. The CDR3 region is CASSQTLAGDGYEQYF. The CDR3 region has the DNA TGCGCCAGCAGCCAGACTTTAGCGGGAGATGGCTACGAGCAGTACTTC.

The chain carries TRBV5-1 and TRBJ2-6; weak D call: TRBD1 (5 bases). This CDR3 spans 15 amino acids. Deletions cut 4 bases from V and 1 base from J, with 9 bases between. Germline values: CDR1 SGHRS, CDR2 YFSETQ. The CDR3 DNA sequence: TGCGCCAGCAGCACGCAGGGTTCTGGGGCCAACGTCCTGACTTTC. It specifies CASSTQGSGANVLTF.